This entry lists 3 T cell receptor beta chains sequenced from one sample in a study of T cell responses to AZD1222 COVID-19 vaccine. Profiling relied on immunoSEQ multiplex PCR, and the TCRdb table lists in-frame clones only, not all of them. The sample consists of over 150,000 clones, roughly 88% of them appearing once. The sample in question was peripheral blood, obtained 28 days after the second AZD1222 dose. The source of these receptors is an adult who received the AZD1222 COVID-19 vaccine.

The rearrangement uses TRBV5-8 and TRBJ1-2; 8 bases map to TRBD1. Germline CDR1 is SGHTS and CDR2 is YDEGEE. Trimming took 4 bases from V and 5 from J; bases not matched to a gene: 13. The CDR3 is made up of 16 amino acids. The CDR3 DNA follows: TGTGCCAGCAGCACTCCGGGACAGGTCGAAGTTTATGGCTACACCTTC. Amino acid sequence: CASSTPGQVEVYGYTF.

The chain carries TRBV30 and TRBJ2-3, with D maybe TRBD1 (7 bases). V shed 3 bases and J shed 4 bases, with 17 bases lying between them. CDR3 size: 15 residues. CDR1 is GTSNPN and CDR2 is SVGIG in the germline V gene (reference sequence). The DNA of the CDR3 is TGTGCCTGGAGATCAGGGGGACTTAGAGCAGATACGCAGTATTTT. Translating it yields CAWRSGGLRADTQYF.

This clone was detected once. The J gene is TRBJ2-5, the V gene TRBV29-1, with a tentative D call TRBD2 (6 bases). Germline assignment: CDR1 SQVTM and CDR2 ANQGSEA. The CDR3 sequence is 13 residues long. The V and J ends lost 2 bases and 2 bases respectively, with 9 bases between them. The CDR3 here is CSVEMGGQETQYF. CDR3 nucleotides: TGCAGCGTTGAAATGGGGGGACAAGAGACCCAGTACTTC.